These 25 T cell receptor beta chains share one sample of origin, sequenced in a study of identical twins (dated by TCRdb to the mid-2010s). Library prep was done by 5' RACE. The sequencer was an Illumina HiSeq 2000. TCRdb trimmed the raw reads at Q25, called clones with MiXCR and kept productive beta chains. Rows are unified per CDR3 protein, each entry keeping the most common DNA and genes. Within this sample are 550,000 to 800,000 distinct CDR3 sequences, with about 7.6% of them counted one time only. 1.5% to 2% of the sample is taken by the ten largest. In addition, the sample was reused for a study of yellow fever vaccine responses in identical twins.

Sequenced: PBMCs. The receptors originated from a woman between 18 and 29 years old in good health.

This chain joins TRBV5-1 and TRBJ2-7, with D maybe TRBD2 (6 bases). The V gene's germline CDR1 is SGHRS and CDR2 YFSETQ. The V gene lost 1 base and the J gene lost 3 bases, with 11 bases spanning the gap. This CDR3 has 14 residues. In nucleotides, the CDR3 is TGCGCCAGCAGCTTGCATAGCGGATACTACGAGCAGTACTTC. Translated: CASSLHSGYYEQYF.

This clonotype has ten or more counts. This chain joins TRBV12-3 or TRBV12-4 and TRBJ2-1; a weak D match, TRBD2 (5 bases). The CDR3 runs to 14 residues. V lost 6 bases to trimming and J lost 7 bases, with 16 bases between them. CDR3 region: CASRIFGETNEQFF. The DNA of the CDR3 is TGTGCCAGCAGGATATTTGGGGAGACGAATGAGCAGTTCTTC.

This clonotype came up many times. The chain uses TRBV27 and TRBJ2-5; weak D call: TRBD1 (5 bases). The CDR3 loop spans 15 amino acids. Per germline, CDR1 MNHEY and CDR2 SMNVEV (reference sequence). The ends were cut back, 2 bases at V and 2 bases at J, with 12 bases in the middle. The CDR3 region has the DNA TGTGCCAGCAGTTTAACAGGCCTAGAACAAGAGACCCAGTACTTC. This encodes CASSLTGLEQETQYF.

This clonotype was counted only a few times. The V call is TRBV11-2, the J call TRBJ1-2, with D tentatively TRBD1 (5 bases). The length of the CDR3 is 13 residues. V was trimmed by 3 bases and J by 6 bases, leaving 11 bases between them. In germline, CDR1 is SGHAT, CDR2 FQNNGV. This CDR3 reads CASSLGDLDGYTF. The CDR3 nucleotides read TGTGCCAGCAGCTTGGGGGACCTTGATGGCTACACCTTC.

Many counts were recorded for this clonotype. A junction boundary mismatches the germline segment, possibly from a read error. As DNA, the CDR3 is TGTGCCAGCAGCTCCGCCCGGGACTCCCACAATGAGCAGTTCTTC. Translation: CASSSARDSHNEQFF. This chain links TRBV7-8 with TRBJ2-1; TRBD2 might be the D (6 bases). This CDR3 has 15 residues. CDR1 is SGHVS and CDR2 is FQNEAQ in the germline V gene.

In DNA form, the CDR3 reads TGTGCCACCAGTGATTCGGTGGTAGCGAAAGGGTACAATGAGCAGTTCTTC. Translation: CATSDSVVAKGYNEQFF. This chain uses TRBV24-1 with TRBJ2-1, with D perhaps matching TRBD2 (5 bases). Trimming stripped 2 bases from V and 4 bases from J, with 17 bases between. The CDR3 runs to 17 residues. The V gene's germline CDR1 is KGHDR and CDR2 SFDVKD.

This clonotype showed up many times. The V call is TRBV5-6, the J call TRBJ2-5, with D possibly TRBD1 on 6 matching bases. The CDR3 length is 15 residues. The V and J ends lost 5 bases and 5 bases respectively, with 19 bases between them. Germline V gives CDR1 SGHDT, CDR2 YYEEEE. CDR3 loop: CASRPNRDRPETQYF. CDR3 sequence (DNA): TGTGCCAGCAGGCCAAACAGGGACCGCCCGGAGACCCAGTACTTC.

This clonotype was seen ten or more times. The V call is TRBV10-1, the J call TRBJ2-7; D unresolved. Germline assignment: CDR1 WNHNN and CDR2 SYGVQD (reference sequence). V dropped 3 bases and J dropped 3 bases, with 15 bases sitting between them. The CDR3 loop spans 15 amino acids. CDR3 loop: CASSDRWAASYEQYV. As DNA, the CDR3 is TGCGCCAGCAGTGATCGGTGGGCAGCCAGCTACGAGCAGTACGTC.

This clonotype was picked up many times. The chain combines TRBV5-1 with TRBJ2-7; perhaps TRBD2 as D (6 bases). The V and J ends lost 1 base and 4 bases respectively, with 12 bases between them. Germline lookup yields CDR1 SGHRS and CDR2 YFSETQ. This CDR3 region has 14 residues. The CDR3 sequence: CASSLSGTWYEQYF. The DNA for the CDR3 is TGCGCCAGCAGCTTGTCGGGGACTTGGTACGAGCAGTACTTC.

In its sample, this clonotype was seen many times. CDR3 coding DNA: TGCAGTGCGGTCGGGTATACTTACGAGCAGTACTTC. Its protein is CSAVGYTYEQYF. The chain is built from TRBV20-1 and TRBJ2-7; D gene uncertain. Looked up from germline, CDR1 is DFQATT and CDR2 is SNEGSKA (reference sequence). This CDR3 is 12 amino acids long. Trimming left V 6 bases short and J 4 bases short, with 13 bases between.

This clonotype showed up many times. This sequence joins TRBV6-2 or TRBV6-3 and TRBJ1-5; D gene unclear. Between the trimmed V and J ends, which lost 8 bases and 0 bases, there was a span of 14 bases. Germline lookup yields CDR1 MNHEY and CDR2 SVGEGT. CDR3 length equals 15 residues. The CDR3 protein is CASLKGYDSNQPQHF. CDR3 nucleotides: TGTGCCAGCTTAAAGGGATACGATAGCAATCAGCCCCAGCATTTT.

This clonotype was counted at least ten times. The chain joins TRBV18 to TRBJ1-4, with 7 positions matching TRBD1. The CDR3 has 13 amino acids. The germline CDR1 and CDR2 sequences are KGHSH and LQKENI. V was clipped by 2 bases and J by 8 bases; unmatched bases: 2. The CDR3 spells CASSPGQDEKLFF. The CDR3 nucleotides read TGTGCCAGCTCACCAGGACAGGACGAAAAACTGTTTTTT.

The sample holds a few counts of this clonotype. This CDR3 is CASSYSGLGASGGNTIYF. DNA for the CDR3: TGTGCCAGCAGTTACTCGGGGCTGGGGGCGTCTGGTGGAAACACCATATATTTT. The chain recombines TRBV6-5 with TRBJ1-3; TRBD1 is a possible D gene (6 bases). V shed 0 bases and J shed 3 bases, with 18 bases lying between them. The CDR3 runs 18 residues. Germline-derived CDR1 and CDR2 are MNHEY and SVGAGI.

V is TRBV12-3 or TRBV12-4 and J is TRBJ2-7; TRBD2 matches at 9 bases. Trimming at V came to 0 bases and at J to 5 bases, leaving 5 bases not matched to a gene. The CDR3 runs 15 residues. CDR3 protein: CASSLALAGFDEQYF. The CDR3 region has the DNA TGTGCCAGCAGTTTAGCGCTAGCGGGATTCGACGAGCAGTACTTC.

This clonotype was seen ten or more times. The rearrangement joins TRBV25-1 to TRBJ1-1; TRBD1 might be the D (6 bases). The germline V gene encodes CDR1 MGHDK and CDR2 SYGVNS. The CDR3 spans 14 residues. The V end lost 6 bases, the J end lost 4 bases, and 15 bases lay between the germline ends. The CDR3, as DNA: TGTGCCAGCAGCCCACAGGGTTCGGGCACTGAAGCTTTCTTT. Its protein product is CASSPQGSGTEAFF.

The table lists this clonotype with a few counts. This chain joins TRBV20-1 and TRBJ2-7; D tentatively fits TRBD1 or TRBD2 (5 bases each). The CDR3 extends over 13 amino acids. Trimming took 5 bases from V and 2 from J, leaving 13 bases between them. Germline CDR1 DFQATT, CDR2 SNEGSKA (reference sequence). CDR3 sequence reads: CSAPGPDPYEQYF. The CDR3 DNA follows: TGCAGTGCTCCGGGACCCGACCCCTACGAGCAGTACTTC.

This clonotype was seen at least ten times. The chain links TRBV5-1 to TRBJ1-1; perhaps TRBD1 as D (5 bases). The CDR3 is made up of 14 amino acids. V shed 7 bases and J shed 0 bases, with 13 bases lying between them. Germline V gene lookup returns CDR1 SGHRS and CDR2 YFSETQ. The CDR3 region has the DNA TGCGCCAGCGGCCGGGGGGAATTGAACACTGAAGCTTTCTTT. Residues: CASGRGELNTEAFF.

This clonotype has just a few counts. The gene calls are TRBV6-2 or TRBV6-3 and TRBJ2-1, with D possibly matching TRBD1 (5 bases). The germline V and J ends were trimmed by 8 bases and 5 bases, with 13 bases remaining between them. In germline, CDR1 is MNHEY, CDR2 SVGEGT. The CDR3 consists of 13 residues. In DNA form, the CDR3 reads TGTGCCAGCGGGAACAGGAAAGACAATGAGCAGTTCTTC. It encodes CASGNRKDNEQFF.

A few counts support this clonotype. The V and J genes are TRBV10-3 and TRBJ2-7; D possibly corresponds to TRBD2 (5 bases). V dropped 3 bases and J dropped 3 bases, with 12 bases sitting between them. This CDR3 has 14 residues. The germline gives CDR1 ENHRY, CDR2 SYGVKD. The CDR3 spells CAISDFSEGYEQYF. In nucleotides, the CDR3 is TGTGCCATCAGTGATTTTAGCGAGGGCTACGAGCAGTACTTC.

This clonotype was observed a few times. The chain combines TRBV4-1 with TRBJ2-2; perhaps TRBD1 as D (6 bases). The CDR3 contains 16 residues. From germline, CDR1 is MGHRA and CDR2 YSYEKL. V gave up 1 base and J gave up 1 base, with 10 bases separating them. The CDR3 DNA reads TGCGCCAGCAGCCAAGGGCAGGGGAAGAACACCGGGGAGCTGTTTTTT. Translated, it gives CASSQGQGKNTGELFF.

The chain carries TRBV24-1 and TRBJ1-1; 12 nucleotides agree with TRBD1. Germline CDR1 KGHDR, CDR2 SFDVKD. The CDR3 runs 13 residues. V shed 3 bases, J shed 8 bases, and the junction held 0 bases outside the gene matches. The CDR3 DNA reads TGTGCCACCAGTGATGGGACAGGGGGCGAAGCTTTCTTT. Residues: CATSDGTGGEAFF.

This clonotype appeared a few times. The rearrangement links TRBV9 to TRBJ2-1, with a possible D match to TRBD2 (5 bases). Germline CDR1 is SGDLS and CDR2 is YYNGEE. V was cut by 0 bases and J by 8 bases, with 9 bases left in between. The CDR3 contains 13 residues. The CDR3 DNA reads as TGTGCCAGCAGCGTAGCCGGGATCGATGAGCAGTTCTTC. It translates to CASSVAGIDEQFF.

This clonotype was detected a few times. The V and J genes are TRBV28 and TRBJ1-6; D might be TRBD1 (6 bases). Trimming shortened V by 2 bases and J by 4 bases, and 9 bases separated the two germline ends. CDR1 is MDHEN and CDR2 is SYDVKM in the germline V gene. The CDR3 consists of 15 residues. CDR3 sequence: CASSLRGAYNSPLHF. The CDR3 DNA reads as TGTGCCAGCAGTTTAAGGGGGGCTTATAATTCACCCCTCCACTTT.

The J gene is TRBJ2-1, the V gene TRBV25-1; 7 bases map to TRBD1. Germline trimming cut 7 bases from V and 8 bases from J; bases unmatched to any gene: 2. CDR1 is MGHDK and CDR2 is SYGVNS in the germline V gene. This CDR3 spans 11 amino acids. The chain's CDR3 is CASKGAYEQFF. The CDR3 region has the DNA TGTGCCAGCAAGGGGGCCTATGAGCAGTTCTTC.

This clonotype was recorded a few times. This rearrangement joins TRBV28 to TRBJ2-5; D remains unclear. Trimming cost V 3 bases and J 5 bases, with 16 bases left between them. The CDR3 has 15 residues. The germline V gene encodes CDR1 MDHEN and CDR2 SYDVKM. DNA for the CDR3: TGTGCCAGCAGTTTGATGCAACACCTCTACGAGACCCAGTACTTC. Translation gives CASSLMQHLYETQYF.